Shown below are 8 T cell receptor beta chains from a single sample sequenced in a study of blood T cell repertoires in COVID-19. Clones were sequenced by immunoSEQ multiplex PCR, and TCRdb holds only the in-frame ones, with some missing. This sample has tens of thousands of clones, with 73% found just once. The sequencing sample was made of peripheral blood. These TCRs come from a man at least 80 years old with acute or convalescent COVID-19.

The CDR3 sequence is CASSPSTGGGYGYTF. CDR3 nucleotides: TGTGCCAGCAGCCCCTCGACAGGGGGCGGCTATGGCTACACCTTC. The rearrangement joins TRBV9 to TRBJ1-2, with TRBD1 matching 10 bases. The V and J ends lost 4 bases and 4 bases, in that order; junction bases with no gene match: 7. Germline CDR1 reads SGDLS; CDR2 reads YYNGEE. The CDR3 is 15 residues long. The whole variable domain, filled in from reference TRBV9 and TRBJ1-2, reads DSGVTQTPKHLITATGQRVTLRCSPRSGDLSVYWYQQSLDQGLQFLIQYYNGEERAKGNILERFSAQQFPDLHSELNLSSLELGDSALYFCASSPSTGGGYGYTFGSGTRLTVV.

The chain has TRBV5-6 and TRBJ1-2, with D unclear. This CDR3 contains 15 residues. Per the germline V gene, CDR1 is SGHDT and CDR2 is YYEEEE. Trimming took off 4 bases at V and 6 bases at J, with 19 bases between the two ends. The CDR3 loop is CASSRRLTEAHGYTF. CDR3 nucleotide sequence: TGTGCCAGCAGCCGGAGACTGACTGAAGCACATGGCTACACCTTC.

V is TRBV27 and J is TRBJ1-6; a possible D gene is TRBD1 (6 bases). This CDR3 comprises 16 residues. V was cut by 3 bases and J by 0 bases, with 9 bases left in between. Germline CDR1 reads MNHEY; CDR2 reads SMNVEV (reference sequence). CDR3 loop: CASSFDRSSYNSPLHF. The CDR3 DNA sequence: TGTGCCAGCAGTTTTGACAGGAGCTCCTATAATTCACCCCTCCACTTT.

V usage is TRBV4-1 and J usage is TRBJ2-7; no clear D. The germline gives CDR1 MGHRA, CDR2 YSYEKL. The V gene lost 1 base and the J gene lost 6 bases, with 19 bases spanning the gap. This CDR3 is built from 16 residues. The CDR3 region is CASSQGWVRLGFEQYF. CDR3 nucleotide sequence: TGCGCCAGCAGCCAAGGATGGGTTAGACTTGGGTTCGAGCAGTACTTC.

The chain is built from TRBV5-5 and TRBJ2-7; 16 bases map to TRBD2. The CDR3 has 16 amino acids. V lost 3 bases, J lost 5 bases, and 5 bases stayed unmatched. CDR1 SGHKS and CDR2 YYEKEE come from the germline V gene (reference sequence). The CDR3 coding sequence is TGTGCCAGCAGCTGGGGACTAGCGGGAGGGCAAGACGAGCAGTACTTC. This encodes CASSWGLAGGQDEQYF. Variable domain in full (rest from reference TRBV5-5 and TRBJ2-7): DAGVTQSPTHLIKTRGQQVTLRCSPISGHKSVSWYQQVLGQGPQFIFQYYEKEERGRGNFPDRFSARQFPNYSSELNVNALLLGDSALYLCASSWGLAGGQDEQYFGPGTRLTVT.

V is TRBV6-1 and J is TRBJ1-1, with 8 bases lining up with TRBD1. After removal of 3 bases from V and 3 bases from J, the junction contained 6 bases not matched to a gene. The CDR3 has 15 residues. Germline V gene data show CDR1 as MNHNS and CDR2 as SASEGT. The CDR3, as DNA: TGTGCCAGCAGTGAGTCCAGGGGGCGGTACACTGAAGCTTTCTTT. As protein: CASSESRGRYTEAFF.

The J gene is TRBJ2-3, the V gene TRBV29-1, with TRBD2 identical over 7 bases. This CDR3 has 14 amino acids. Per the germline V gene, CDR1 is SQVTM and CDR2 is ANQGSEA. Unmatched junction bases numbered 10, after V lost 6 bases and J lost 4 bases. The CDR3 loop is CSVVRGGRSDTQYF. CDR3 nucleotide sequence: TGCAGCGTAGTTCGTGGCGGGAGATCAGATACGCAGTATTTT.

This chain joins TRBV6-5 and TRBJ2-6, with D hard to call. Germline-derived CDR1 and CDR2 are MNHEY and SVGAGI. Trimming took off 4 bases at V and 3 bases at J, with 10 bases between the two ends. The CDR3 totals 15 residues. The CDR3 region is CASSFGRFGANVLTF. CDR3 DNA: TGTGCCAGCAGTTTCGGTAGATTTGGGGCCAACGTCCTGACTTTC.